This entry lists 30 T cell receptor beta chains sequenced from one sample in a study of blood T cell repertoires in COVID-19. Profiling relied on immunoSEQ multiplex PCR, and the TCRdb table lists in-frame clones only, not all of them. This table has nearly 250,000 clones, about 90% appearing once. Input material: PBMCs or T cells enriched from blood (not recorded which). Every receptor here comes from a man aged 45-65 years who had been exposed to COVID-19.

The chain has TRBV5-1 and TRBJ2-3; D not certain. V was clipped by 0 bases and J by 4 bases, with 9 bases between them. Looked up from germline, CDR1 is SGHRS and CDR2 is YFSETQ. This CDR3 region has 14 residues. DNA for the CDR3: TGCGCCAGCAGCTTGGTGGTCACAGCAGATACGCAGTATTTT. This encodes CASSLVVTADTQYF.

CDR3 DNA sequence: TGCGCCAGCAGCTTGGACGCGGGACAGGGAAACACCATATATTTT. Residues: CASSLDAGQGNTIYF. The genes are TRBV5-1 and TRBJ1-3; 7 positions agree with TRBD1. The CDR3 is 15 residues long. Germline V gene sequence: CDR1 SGHRS, CDR2 YFSETQ. The J segment lost 4 bases and the V segment lost 0 bases, leaving 4 bases of the junction unmatched.

The chain employs TRBV25-1 and TRBJ1-2; possibly TRBD1 for D (6 bases). Germline values: CDR1 MGHDK, CDR2 SYGVNS. Trimming shortened V by 5 bases and J by 3 bases, and 10 bases separated the two germline ends. The CDR3 runs to 13 residues. The chain's CDR3 is CASSPTGDYGYTF. In DNA form, the CDR3 reads TGTGCCAGCAGTCCGACAGGTGACTATGGCTACACCTTC.

The genes are TRBV5-4 and TRBJ1-3; 9 bases fit TRBD1. Germline V gene sequence: CDR1 SGHNT, CDR2 YYREEE (reference sequence). V lost 4 bases to trimming and J lost 11 bases; unmatched junction nucleotides: 4. This CDR3 is 12 amino acids long. The CDR3 is CASSPGQGPIYF. The CDR3 region has the DNA TGTGCCAGCAGCCCGGGACAGGGCCCCATATATTTT.

This clone turned up a few times. The V and J genes are TRBV7-9 and TRBJ2-7; weak D call: TRBD2 (5 bases). CDR1 is SEHNR, CDR2 FQNEAQ, per germline (reference sequence). This CDR3 is 13 amino acids long. Trimming removed 5 bases at V and 5 bases at J, with 13 bases between. CDR3 sequence: CASSPPGVHEQYV. The CDR3 nucleotides read TGTGCCAGCAGCCCCCCCGGGGTCCACGAGCAGTACGTC.

V usage is TRBV19 and J usage is TRBJ1-1; no firm D call. Germline CDR1 and CDR2: LNHDA and SQIVND (reference sequence). This CDR3 has 13 amino acids. V lost 3 bases, J lost 4 bases, and 9 bases lay in between. CDR3 amino acids: CASSMSRLTEAFF. CDR3 sequence (DNA): TGTGCCAGTAGTATGTCCCGACTCACTGAAGCTTTCTTT.

The chain employs TRBV5-1 and TRBJ2-7; D remains ambiguous. V was clipped by 0 bases and J by 3 bases, with 10 bases between them. This CDR3 has 14 amino acids. Germline lookup yields CDR1 SGHRS and CDR2 YFSETQ. The CDR3 bases are TGCGCCAGCAGCTTGGGGCCCCCCCTCTACGAGCAGTACGTC. Translated: CASSLGPPLYEQYV.

This clone was seen a few times. The chain uses TRBV7-2 and TRBJ1-4, with D hard to call. The CDR3 spans 15 residues. CDR1 and CDR2 from the germline V gene are SGHTA and FQGNSA. With 1 base removed from V and 2 bases from J, the gap between germline ends came to 8 bases. The chain's CDR3 is CASSLVHGTNEKLFF. CDR3 coding DNA: TGTGCCAGCAGCTTAGTGCACGGTACTAATGAAAAACTGTTTTTT.

The chain employs TRBV11-3 and TRBJ2-1, with TRBD2 matching over 11 bases. The CDR3 runs 20 residues. Germline V CDR1 and CDR2: SGHNT, YENEEA. Trimming cost V 1 base and J 4 bases; bases outside gene matches: 15. CDR3 loop: CASSLVSPLAGVGEYNEQFF. CDR3 in DNA: TGTGCCAGCAGCTTAGTCTCGCCACTAGCGGGGGTAGGGGAATACAATGAGCAGTTCTTC.

This chain links TRBV29-1 with TRBJ1-2; 7 bases fit TRBD1. Per the germline V gene, CDR1 is SQVTM and CDR2 is ANQGSEA. The V gene end was trimmed by 3 bases and the J gene end by 2 bases; junction bases not matched to a gene: 3. The CDR3 spans 13 residues. The CDR3 DNA sequence: TGCAGCGTTGATAACAGGGGAAACTATGGCTACACCTTC. This gives the protein CSVDNRGNYGYTF.

The rearrangement links TRBV11-2 to TRBJ2-2; perhaps TRBD1 as D (6 bases). The CDR3 has 13 residues. The V gene lost 6 bases and the J gene lost 6 bases, with 11 bases spanning the gap. Per germline, CDR1 SGHAT and CDR2 FQNNGV. In nucleotides, the CDR3 is TGTGCCAGCAGACCTAGGGGGTCCGGGGAGCTGTTTTTT. It yields the protein CASRPRGSGELFF.

The J gene is TRBJ1-2, the V gene TRBV7-6; D may be TRBD1 (5 bases). V was shortened by 5 bases and J by 6 bases, with 19 bases between the two germline ends. Looked up from germline, CDR1 is SGHVS and CDR2 is FNYEAQ. This CDR3 spans 15 amino acids. The CDR3 nucleotides read TGTGCCAGCAGCCCCTTGGGCGGGAGGGGAAATGGCTACACCTTC. Its translation: CASSPLGGRGNGYTF.

The chain is built from TRBV28 and TRBJ1-5, with TRBD1 matching over 8 bases. The length of the CDR3 is 16 residues. V shed 5 bases, J shed 2 bases, and the junction held 8 bases outside the gene matches. Germline CDR1 and CDR2: MDHEN and SYDVKM. This chain's CDR3 is CASSRIGTGGNQPQHF. The DNA of the CDR3 is TGTGCCAGCAGTCGAATAGGGACAGGCGGCAATCAGCCCCAGCATTTT.

The chain uses TRBV28 and TRBJ1-1; D may be TRBD1 (6 bases). This CDR3 region has 14 residues. V was pared by 3 bases and J by 6 bases, with 14 bases between. Germline loops: CDR1 MDHEN, CDR2 SYDVKM. The DNA of the CDR3 is TGTGCCAGCAGTTTGGGGGGCGGGGGCCCTGAAGCTTTCTTT. Its protein is CASSLGGGGPEAFF.

CDR3 nucleotides: TGTGCCTGGAAACGAGGGATGAACACTGAAGCTTTCTTT. Translating it yields CAWKRGMNTEAFF. V usage is TRBV30 and J usage is TRBJ1-1; D is undetermined. Germline V gene lookup returns CDR1 GTSNPN and CDR2 SVGIG (reference sequence). V gave up 4 bases and J gave up 0 bases, with 9 bases separating them. There are 13 residues in the CDR3.

This sequence joins TRBV29-1 and TRBJ2-7; 9 nucleotides line up with TRBD1. Germline CDR1 is SQVTM and CDR2 is ANQGSEA. The J segment lost 4 bases and the V segment lost 4 bases, leaving 17 bases of the junction unmatched. The CDR3 is 17 residues long. The CDR3 loop reads CSVAGQGSYTNLYEQYF. The CDR3 coding sequence is TGCAGCGTTGCGGGACAGGGATCCTACACGAACCTTTACGAGCAGTACTTC.

The chain uses TRBV5-1 and TRBJ1-3; no firm D call. Germline V gene lookup returns CDR1 SGHRS and CDR2 YFSETQ. V was trimmed by 0 bases and J by 4 bases, leaving 5 bases between them. This CDR3 region has 13 residues. The CDR3 DNA follows: TGCGCCAGCAGCTTGGGCAGGGGAAACACCATATATTTT. As protein: CASSLGRGNTIYF.

The rearrangement joins TRBV2 to TRBJ2-1, with 8 nucleotides matching TRBD2. The CDR3 is made up of 15 amino acids. The V and J ends lost 6 bases and 4 bases, in that order; junction bases with no gene match: 8. Germline V CDR1 and CDR2: SNHLY, FYNNEI. Written as DNA, the CDR3 is TGTGCCAGCAGCCCTCTTAGCGGGATATACAATGAGCAGTTCTTC. Protein sequence: CASSPLSGIYNEQFF.

The V and J genes are TRBV5-1 and TRBJ2-6; D call uncertain. The V gene's germline CDR1 is SGHRS and CDR2 YFSETQ. The CDR3 is 15 amino acids. V lost 0 bases and J 0 bases, leaving 4 bases between the germline ends. The CDR3 reads CASSLALSGANVLTF. Here the CDR3 DNA reads TGCGCCAGCAGCTTGGCCCTCTCTGGGGCCAACGTCCTGACTTTC.

This clone came up once. The chain combines TRBV7-8 with TRBJ1-5, with 9 bases matching TRBD1. This CDR3 is 17 amino acids long. Germline V CDR1 and CDR2: SGHVS, FQNEAQ. V was pared by 5 bases and J by 2 bases, with 10 bases of the junction left unmatched. CDR3 in DNA: TGTGCCAGCAGCGTAAGGAACAGGGGGCAAGGCAATCAGCCCCAGCATTTT. Residues: CASSVRNRGQGNQPQHF.

The chain links TRBV6-1 to TRBJ1-5, with TRBD1 identical over 8 bases. Looked up from germline, CDR1 is MNHNS and CDR2 is SASEGT. After removal of 4 bases from V and 7 bases from J, the junction contained 18 bases not matched to a gene. The CDR3 is 18 amino acids. The CDR3 here is CASSGRATGGRYGQPQHF. The CDR3 DNA reads TGTGCCAGCAGTGGCCGGGCTACAGGGGGACGGTACGGCCAGCCCCAGCATTTT.

This chain uses TRBV10-3 with TRBJ2-7; 8 nucleotides match TRBD1. Unmatched junction bases numbered 10, after V lost 10 bases and J lost 2 bases. The V gene's germline CDR1 is ENHRY and CDR2 SYGVKD. The CDR3 extends over 14 amino acids. The CDR3 bases are TGTGCCACCAGCCCGGGACAGGAGGCCTACGAGCAGTACGTC. Amino acid sequence: CATSPGQEAYEQYV.

The chain has TRBV6-5 and TRBJ2-2; D uncertain. The length of the CDR3 is 14 residues. Germline CDR1 is MNHEY and CDR2 is SVGAGI. Trimming removed 2 bases at V and 5 bases at J, with 9 bases between. CDR3 in amino acids: CASSYIAVTGELFF. CDR3 bases: TGTGCCAGCAGTTACATCGCGGTGACCGGGGAGCTGTTTTTT.

Only a few counts were recorded for this clone. This sequence joins TRBV6-5 and TRBJ1-2; D not certain. The CDR3 is 13 amino acids. CDR1 and CDR2 (germline): MNHEY, SVGAGI. The V end lost 5 bases, the J end lost 8 bases, and 15 bases lay between the germline ends. The CDR3 coding sequence is TGTGCCAGCAGTCCTTCATCAGGTATCGGCTACACCTTC. Its protein product is CASSPSSGIGYTF.

V usage is TRBV5-1 and J usage is TRBJ2-7; the D gene is possibly TRBD1 (6 bases). CDR1 and CDR2 from the germline V gene are SGHRS and YFSETQ. This CDR3 is built from 11 residues. Deletions cut 7 bases from V and 5 bases from J, with 10 bases between. The CDR3 here is CASGWGHEQYF. CDR3 in DNA: TGCGCCAGCGGGTGGGGGCACGAGCAGTACTTC.

This chain uses TRBV5-1 with TRBJ2-5; weak D call: TRBD2 (6 bases). Between the trimmed V and J ends, which lost 4 bases and 2 bases, there was a span of 12 bases. The CDR3 runs 14 residues. In germline, CDR1 is SGHRS, CDR2 YFSETQ. CDR3 in DNA: TGCGCCAGCAGCGGAGGGACTCTACAAGAGACCCAGTACTTC. It specifies CASSGGTLQETQYF.

This chain connects TRBV7-2 to TRBJ1-4; D remains ambiguous. Germline CDR1 and CDR2: SGHTA and FQGNSA. The V end lost 5 bases, the J end lost 7 bases, and 8 bases lay between the germline ends. The CDR3 contains 12 residues. The CDR3 here is CASSRLSEKLFF. The CDR3 bases are TGTGCCAGCAGCAGACTGTCTGAAAAACTGTTTTTT.

This chain joins TRBV2 and TRBJ1-1; unclear D gene. Trimming removed 4 bases at V and 11 bases at J, with 17 bases between. Per germline, CDR1 SNHLY and CDR2 FYNNEI. The CDR3 has 13 amino acids. CDR3 loop: CASSGRTALAAFF. Here the CDR3 DNA reads TGTGCCAGCAGTGGGAGGACTGCACTGGCGGCTTTCTTT.

The V call is TRBV6-1, the J call TRBJ1-6; D ambiguous. Trimming pared 0 bases from V and 8 bases from J, leaving 14 bases between. CDR3 length: 16 amino acids. Germline loops: CDR1 MNHNS, CDR2 SASEGT. The CDR3, as DNA: TGTGCCAGCAGTGAAGCGGGAGTCAGTGTTGATTCACCCCTCCACTTT. This codes for CASSEAGVSVDSPLHF.

About this clone itself: Different DNA sequences within this sample yield the same CDR3. The chain couples TRBV5-1 to TRBJ1-1; D call uncertain. The CDR3 covers 14 residues. Trimming left V 0 bases short and J 1 base short, with 7 bases between. Germline V lookup: CDR1 SGHRS, CDR2 YFSETQ. The CDR3 DNA follows: TGCGCCAGCAGCTTGGGGGCATCGAACACTGAAGCTTTCTTT. The encoded protein is CASSLGASNTEAFF. Full variable domain (rest looked up from reference TRBV5-1 and TRBJ1-1): KAGVTQTPRYLIKTRGQQVTLSCSPISGHRSVSWYQQTPGQGLQFLFEYFSETQRNKGNFPGRFSGRQFSNSRSEMNVSTLELGDSALYLCASSLGASNTEAFFGQGTRLTVV.